These 31 T cell receptor beta chains were all obtained from the same sample, sequenced in a study of CD8 T cells in ankylosing spondylitis. TCRdb fed the 5' RACE reads into MiXCR, producing one record per CDR3 protein. The table has about 240,000 distinct CDR3 sequences, approximately 24% seen once. The sequencing input was blood, either unsorted or a sorted T cell fraction (not recorded which). The receptors here all came from a male donor with ankylosing spondylitis or in good health (not recorded which).

The chain uses TRBV29-1 and TRBJ2-7, with D maybe TRBD2 (5 bases). CDR1 and CDR2 (germline): SQVTM, ANQGSEA. The length of the CDR3 is 15 residues. V lost 0 bases and J lost 0, with 12 bases in between. The CDR3 sequence is CSVEESLGSSYEQYF. The CDR3, as DNA: TGCAGCGTTGAAGAGTCATTGGGGAGCTCCTACGAGCAGTACTTC.

The chain couples TRBV29-1 to TRBJ2-5; TRBD2 matches 10 bases. The CDR3 extends over 12 amino acids. J gave up 5 bases and V 6 bases, and 3 bases lay outside the gene matches. In germline, CDR1 is SQVTM, CDR2 ANQGSEA. CDR3 sequence reads: CSVAGGYETQYF. In DNA, the CDR3 is TGCAGCGTAGCGGGGGGGTATGAGACCCAGTACTTC.

Comments on this clonotype: A much larger clone lies a single base off, so this may be a read error. V usage is TRBV4-2 and J usage is TRBJ2-1, with 9 bases aligning to TRBD1. This CDR3 is 15 amino acids long. J gave up 2 bases and V 3 bases, and 2 bases lay outside the gene matches. Germline lookup yields CDR1 LGHNA and CDR2 YNFKEQ. CDR3 coding DNA: TGTGCCAGCAGCCAGGGACAGGGCCCCTACAATGAGCAGTTCTTC. It specifies CASSQGQGPYNEQFF.

The sample holds many counts of this clonotype. V usage is TRBV20-1 and J usage is TRBJ2-1; 8 bases agree with TRBD1. The CDR3 loop spans 13 amino acids. Per germline, CDR1 DFQATT and CDR2 SNEGSKA (reference sequence). The V and J ends lost 3 bases and 2 bases, in that order; junction bases with no gene match: 0. The chain's CDR3 is CSARTGAYNEQFF. In DNA form, the CDR3 reads TGCAGTGCTAGGACAGGGGCCTACAATGAGCAGTTCTTC.

The gene calls are TRBV5-8 and TRBJ1-4; 7 bases line up with TRBD1. In germline, CDR1 is SGHTS, CDR2 YDEGEE. Trimming removed 9 bases from V and 7 bases from J; junction bases left unmatched: 15. There are 15 residues in the CDR3. CDR3 nucleotides: TGTGCCATGAGCACCGGACAGGCCGGGGGTGAAAAACTGTTTTTT. This sequence encodes CAMSTGQAGGEKLFF.

On this clonotype itself: This may come from a read error, since a much larger clone is one base off. The rearrangement links TRBV4-2 to TRBJ2-7; the D is unclear. This CDR3 region has 14 residues. Germline-derived CDR1 and CDR2 are LGHNA and YNFKEQ. The CDR3 sequence: CTSSQDWSLYEQYF. The CDR3, as DNA: TGTACCAGCAGCCAAGACTGGTCCCTCTACGAGCAGTACTTC.

The CDR3 sequence is CSVGGRAVETQYF. CDR3 DNA sequence: TGCAGCGTGGGAGGCAGGGCGGTTGAGACCCAGTACTTC. V is TRBV29-1 and J is TRBJ2-5, with a tentative D call TRBD2 (6 bases). In germline, CDR1 is SQVTM, CDR2 ANQGSEA. The CDR3 is 13 residues long. Trimming removed 6 bases at V and 5 bases at J, with 16 bases between.

This clonotype has at least ten counts. Here the CDR3 reads CAIREGQTYLSGNTIYF. CDR3 nucleotides: TGTGCCATCCGAGAGGGACAGACTTACCTCTCTGGAAACACCATATATTTT. The rearrangement joins TRBV10-3 to TRBJ1-3, with 7 nucleotides matching TRBD1. The CDR3 has 17 residues. J lost 0 bases, V lost 8 bases, and 13 bases had no gene match. Germline CDR1 reads ENHRY; CDR2 reads SYGVKD.

This clonotype has just a few counts. V gene TRBV7-9 combines with J gene TRBJ2-5; possibly TRBD1 for D (6 bases). Germline assignment: CDR1 SEHNR and CDR2 FQNEAQ (reference sequence). The V gene lost 4 bases and the J gene lost 4 bases, with 13 bases spanning the gap. The CDR3 totals 14 residues. In DNA, the CDR3 is TGTGCCAGCAGCTCCCGACAGGATCGAGAGACCCAGTACTTC. Amino acid sequence: CASSSRQDRETQYF. Variable domain in full (rest from reference TRBV7-9 and TRBJ2-5): DTGVSQNPRHKITKRGQNVTFRCDPISEHNRLYWYRQTLGQGPEFLTYFQNEAQLEKSRLLSDRFSAERPKGSFSTLEIQRTEQGDSAMYLCASSSRQDRETQYFGPGTRLLVL.

This clonotype was picked up many times. The V gene is TRBV6-1, the J gene TRBJ2-1; 8 bases fit TRBD2. The CDR3 loop spans 15 amino acids. V lost 8 bases to trimming and J lost 4 bases; unmatched junction nucleotides: 10. Germline CDR1 MNHNS, CDR2 SASEGT. The CDR3: CASFKSGGSYNEQFF. Written as DNA, the CDR3 is TGTGCCAGCTTTAAAAGCGGGGGTTCATACAATGAGCAGTTCTTC.

The V call is TRBV6-5, the J call TRBJ2-7; D is possibly TRBD2 (6 bases). The germline V gene has CDR1 MNHEY and CDR2 SVGAGI. This CDR3 spans 15 amino acids. The V gene lost 4 bases and the J gene lost 2 bases, with 15 bases spanning the gap. The CDR3 loop reads CASSWRGDIAYEQYF. CDR3 DNA: TGTGCCAGCAGTTGGCGGGGAGATATCGCCTACGAGCAGTACTTC.

This clonotype was found many times. The chain uses TRBV12-3 or TRBV12-4 and TRBJ2-3; D might be TRBD2 (7 bases). Trimming took 5 bases from V and 0 from J, leaving 15 bases between them. This CDR3 has 16 residues. Here the CDR3 reads CASSDRGGQSTDTQYF. CDR3 nucleotide sequence: TGTGCCAGCAGTGACCGCGGGGGCCAGAGCACAGATACGCAGTATTTT.

There are many counts of this clonotype. This chain uses TRBV29-1 with TRBJ1-1, with D unresolved. Trimming cost V 5 bases and J 3 bases, with 10 bases left between them. Germline V gives CDR1 SQVTM, CDR2 ANQGSEA. The CDR3 extends over 12 amino acids. The CDR3 bases are TGCAGCGTTATCCAGGACTACACTGAAGCTTTCTTT. This codes for CSVIQDYTEAFF.

This clonotype was picked up a small number of times. J is TRBJ2-1 and V is TRBV20-1, with D possibly called TRBD1 or TRBD2 (6 bases each). Trimming removed 0 bases at V and 0 bases at J, with 18 bases between. The CDR3 loop spans 18 amino acids. The germline CDR1 and CDR2 sequences are DFQATT and SNEGSKA (reference sequence). CDR3 protein: CSARDLIRGQISYNEQFF. The DNA for the CDR3 is TGCAGTGCTAGAGATCTCATACGGGGGCAAATCTCCTACAATGAGCAGTTCTTC.

This clonotype occurred a few times. The chain couples TRBV10-3 to TRBJ2-3, with D tentatively TRBD1 or TRBD2 (5 bases each). The V end lost 6 bases, the J end lost 6 bases, and 19 bases lay between the germline ends. CDR1 and CDR2 (germline): ENHRY, SYGVKD. This CDR3 contains 15 residues. CDR3 amino acids: CAISQVGVEVDTQYF. For the CDR3, the DNA is TGTGCCATCAGCCAGGTGGGGGTGGAGGTGGATACGCAGTATTTT.

V usage is TRBV12-3 or TRBV12-4 and J usage is TRBJ2-7; unclear D gene. This CDR3 has 12 residues. With 3 bases removed from V and 4 bases from J, the gap between germline ends came to 7 bases. In DNA, the CDR3 is TGTGCCAGCAGTTTTTTTGGTTACGAGCAGTACTTC. The encoded protein is CASSFFGYEQYF.

This clonotype has a count of ten or more. V usage is TRBV3-1 and J usage is TRBJ2-1, with a possible D match to TRBD2 (6 bases). Germline V lookup: CDR1 LGHDT, CDR2 YNNKEL (reference sequence). V was trimmed by 4 bases and J by 4 bases, leaving 20 bases between them. The CDR3 contains 17 residues. This chain's CDR3 is CASSPHFAGRPYNEQFF. DNA of the CDR3: TGTGCCAGCAGCCCCCACTTTGCGGGGAGACCTTACAATGAGCAGTTCTTC.

This clonotype was observed a few times. This sequence joins TRBV10-2 and TRBJ2-3; TRBD2 agrees at 8 bases. This CDR3 region has 17 residues. Germline V gene sequence: CDR1 WSHSY, CDR2 SAAADI. Germline trimming cut 4 bases from V and 8 bases from J; bases unmatched to any gene: 17. The CDR3 region is CASSAHSTAGGRGTQYF. As DNA, the CDR3 is TGCGCCAGCAGTGCCCATTCAACCGCGGGGGGTAGGGGTACGCAGTATTTT.

The chain is built from TRBV7-2 and TRBJ2-5; D possibly uses TRBD1 or TRBD2 (5 bases each). The V gene's germline CDR1 is SGHTA and CDR2 FQGNSA. V lost 2 bases and J lost 3, with 13 bases in between. The CDR3 runs to 15 residues. The CDR3 protein is CASSLQGVGKETQYF. The CDR3 bases are TGTGCCAGCAGCTTACAGGGAGTGGGGAAAGAGACCCAGTACTTC.

This clonotype turned up a few times. The genes are TRBV6-5 and TRBJ1-2, with 9 bases aligning to TRBD1. CDR3 length: 13 amino acids. J was trimmed by 8 bases and V by 2 bases; bases with no gene match: 3. CDR1 and CDR2 from the germline V gene are MNHEY and SVGAGI. The CDR3 here is CASSYDRGGGYTF. The CDR3 nucleotides read TGTGCCAGCAGTTACGACAGGGGGGGCGGCTACACCTTC.

This clonotype was counted many times. The chain is built from TRBV30 and TRBJ1-1; 8 bases map to TRBD1. The CDR3 contains 14 residues. Losses at the gene ends were 4 bases for V and 9 bases for J; bases not matched to a gene: 13. The germline V gene has CDR1 GTSNPN and CDR2 SVGIG (reference sequence). This CDR3 is CAWMQGAWGGKAFF. The CDR3 coding sequence is TGTGCCTGGATGCAGGGGGCATGGGGCGGTAAAGCTTTCTTT.

In this sample, this clonotype turned up many times. The V and J genes are TRBV2 and TRBJ2-4; tentatively, D is TRBD2 (7 bases). The CDR3 covers 13 residues. V gave up 3 bases and J gave up 8 bases, with 11 bases separating them. Germline loops: CDR1 SNHLY, CDR2 FYNNEI. The CDR3 loop is CASSEAGADIQYF. The CDR3 bases are TGTGCCAGCAGTGAGGCGGGGGCGGACATTCAGTACTTC.

There are a few counts of this clonotype. The chain uses TRBV27 and TRBJ2-2; no reliable D call. V was cut by 4 bases and J by 7 bases, with 7 bases left in between. Germline lookup yields CDR1 MNHEY and CDR2 SMNVEV (reference sequence). The CDR3 runs to 12 residues. The CDR3 sequence is CASSSWSGELFF. The CDR3 DNA is TGTGCCAGCAGTTCGTGGAGCGGGGAGCTGTTTTTT.

The table lists this clonotype with a few counts. The chain combines TRBV20-1 with TRBJ2-5, with 8 nucleotides matching TRBD2. The V gene's germline CDR1 is DFQATT and CDR2 SNEGSKA (reference sequence). This CDR3 is built from 15 residues. Unmatched junction bases numbered 5, after V lost 0 bases and J lost 2 bases. The CDR3 DNA reads as TGCAGTGCTAGAGACGGGGGGGCCCCTCAAGAGACCCAGTACTTC. Its translation is CSARDGGAPQETQYF.

This clonotype showed up many times. Here the CDR3 DNA reads TGCAGTGCTAGGCGTTCGGGAGGTAATGAGCAGTTCTTC. Translated, it gives CSARRSGGNEQFF. This sequence joins TRBV20-1 and TRBJ2-1; 7 bases line up with TRBD2. CDR3 length: 13 residues. CDR1 DFQATT and CDR2 SNEGSKA come from the germline V gene (reference sequence). J was trimmed by 7 bases and V by 3 bases; bases with no gene match: 6.

The genes are TRBV7-3 and TRBJ2-3, with 7 positions matching TRBD2. This CDR3 contains 17 residues. Germline CDR1 and CDR2: SGHTA and FQGTGA. V lost 3 bases, J lost 6 bases, and 15 bases stayed unmatched. DNA of the CDR3: TGTGCCAGCAGCTTGGAGGTCGGGGGGATACTACCGGATACGCAGTATTTT. Its translation is CASSLEVGGILPDTQYF.

J is TRBJ2-5 and V is TRBV5-1, with 9 bases matching TRBD2. The CDR3 length is 18 residues. V was pared by 4 bases and J by 7 bases, with 20 bases of the junction left unmatched. Per germline, CDR1 SGHRS and CDR2 YFSETQ. Here the CDR3 DNA reads TGCGCCAGCAGCCAACCCTGGCGGGGGGGCCGTGGACAGGTGACCCAGTACTTC. Residues: CASSQPWRGGRGQVTQYF.

This clonotype has at least ten counts. The gene calls are TRBV20-1 and TRBJ2-5, with 10 bases lining up with TRBD2. CDR1 is DFQATT and CDR2 is SNEGSKA in the germline V gene (reference sequence). This CDR3 is 13 amino acids long. V gave up 2 bases and J gave up 5 bases; unmatched junction bases: 2. The CDR3 is CSARLSGRETQYF. The CDR3 nucleotides are TGCAGTGCTAGACTTAGCGGGAGGGAGACCCAGTACTTC.

This clonotype was detected only once. This may be a read error: a much more frequent sequence differs by one nucleotide. V and J are TRBV7-9 and TRBJ2-3; 7 bases agree with TRBD2. The CDR3 has 16 residues. Trimming took 5 bases from V and 9 from J; bases not matched to a gene: 17. The germline V gene has CDR1 SEHNR and CDR2 FQNEAQ (reference sequence). CDR3: CASSLNSGRAGETQYF. CDR3 sequence (DNA): TGTGCCAGCAGCCTGAATAGCGGTCGGGCGGGAGAAACGCAGTATTTT.

This clonotype came up many times. J is TRBJ2-5 and V is TRBV5-1; 7 nucleotides match TRBD1. Germline CDR1 and CDR2: SGHRS and YFSETQ. The CDR3 length is 15 residues. Trimming at V came to 0 bases and at J to 1 base, leaving 3 bases not matched to a gene. The CDR3 here is CASSLAGQSQETQYF. The CDR3 DNA sequence: TGCGCCAGCAGCTTGGCGGGACAGTCCCAAGAGACCCAGTACTTC.

In DNA, the CDR3 is TGCAGCGTTGCTAGGACAGGGAGGGCTTTCTTT. Its protein is CSVARTGRAFF. J is TRBJ1-1 and V is TRBV29-1; TRBD1 agrees at 8 bases. Germline values: CDR1 SQVTM, CDR2 ANQGSEA. This CDR3 region has 11 residues. V trimming: 4 bases; J trimming: 11 bases; junction bases outside the gene matches: 6. The whole variable domain, remainder taken from reference TRBV29-1 and TRBJ1-1, is SAVISQKPSRDICQRGTSLTIQCQVDSQVTMMFWYRQQPGQSLTLIATANQGSEATYESGFVIDKFPISRPNLTFSTLTVSNMSPEDSSIYLCSVARTGRAFFGQGTRLTVV.